This T cell receptor (beta chain) was identified in a study of blood T cell repertoires in COVID-19. Authors' data handling: The authors estimated nucleated cell counts from reference gene primer amplification. Profiled with immunoSEQ multiplex PCR; TCRdb holds only in-frame clones, not every one. V and J calls and clone size follow that table, whereas D and trimming were derived from the DNA. In the table there are a few hundred thousand clones, 65% to 90% of which are singletons. V gave up 6 bases and J gave up 6 bases; unmatched junction bases: 3. The CDR3 is 12 residues long. J is TRBJ2-7 and V is TRBV12-3 or TRBV12-4; 9 positions match TRBD1. What was sequenced was peripheral blood. This TCR was sampled from a woman in her forties or fifties with acute or convalescent COVID-19. In DNA form, the CDR3 reads TGTGCCAGCAGGGGACAGGGTACCGAGCAGTACTTC. Protein sequence: CASRGQGTEQYF.